The 8 T cell receptor beta chains reported below all come from one sample, sequenced in a study of cytomegalovirus exposure and HLA in healthy donors. Vbeta (60) and Jbeta (13) primers were used in the PCR. Using immunoSEQ multiplex PCR, the repertoire was profiled, and TCRdb retains in-frame clones only, with some absent. The data show approximately 150,000 clones, more than 70% seen once. Sequencing input: PBMCs. These receptor sequences come from a young man in good health and CMV-seropositive.

This clone was found a few times. The V call is TRBV28, the J call TRBJ2-1; 10 bases fit TRBD2. CDR3 length: 14 amino acids. V lost 6 bases and J lost 8; bases outside the gene matches: 7. CDR1 MDHEN and CDR2 SYDVKM come from the germline V gene. The CDR3 reads CASRLAGVGDEQFF. CDR3 DNA sequence: TGTGCCAGCAGGCTAGCGGGAGTCGGAGATGAGCAGTTCTTC.

The rearrangement joins TRBV15 to TRBJ1-3; no definite D call. CDR1 is LNHNV, CDR2 YYDKDF, per germline (reference sequence). The CDR3 sequence is 16 residues long. V dropped 1 base and J dropped 2 bases, with 12 bases sitting between them. DNA of the CDR3: TGTGCCACCAGCAGAGGGGAGGGTCCGCCTGGAAACACCATATATTTT. This gives the protein CATSRGEGPPGNTIYF.

For this clone: This CDR3 is also generated by other DNA sequences in the sample. The rearrangement uses TRBV7-2 and TRBJ2-1; possibly TRBD2 for D (6 bases). The CDR3 is 12 amino acids. Looked up from germline, CDR1 is SGHTA and CDR2 is FQGNSA. Trimming pared 1 base from V and 9 bases from J, leaving 7 bases between. This CDR3 reads CASSLVGGEQFF. Written as DNA, the CDR3 is TGTGCCAGCAGCTTAGTGGGAGGTGAGCAGTTCTTC. The full variable domain, its missing parts supplied by reference TRBV7-2 and TRBJ2-1, is GAGVSQSPSNKVTEKGKDVELRCDPISGHTALYWYRQSLGQGLEFLIYFQGNSAPDKSGLPSDRFSAERTGGSVSTLTIQRTQQEDSAVYLCASSLVGGEQFFGPGTRLTVL.

Points on this clone: An end of the junction differs from the germline gene, which may be a read error. At the DNA level, this CDR3 is encoded by other sequences in the same sample as well. The chain couples TRBV6-1 to TRBJ2-7, with 8 bases aligning to TRBD1. CDR1 and CDR2 (germline): MNHNS, SASEGT. The CDR3 runs 12 residues. CDR3 sequence: CAIQGDSYEQYF. CDR3 nucleotides: TGTGCCATACAGGGGGACTCCTACGAACAGTACTTC.

The chain is built from TRBV18 and TRBJ2-7; 7 positions match TRBD1. The germline V gene has CDR1 KGHSH and CDR2 LQKENI. The CDR3 consists of 14 residues. The V segment lost 3 bases and the J segment 0 bases; nucleotides outside the gene matches: 2. The DNA for the CDR3 is TGTGCCAGCTCACCCGGGACAGACTCCTACGAGCAGTACTTC. This sequence encodes CASSPGTDSYEQYF.

This sequence joins TRBV4-2 and TRBJ2-7, with 7 bases aligning to TRBD2. V shed 1 base, J shed 6 bases, and the junction held 15 bases outside the gene matches. CDR1 is LGHNA, CDR2 YNFKEQ, per germline. There are 17 residues in the CDR3. In nucleotides, the CDR3 is TGTGCCAGCAGCCAAGGGGGAAGGGGCGGGAGTACTTCCGAGCAGTACTTC. Translating it yields CASSQGGRGGSTSEQYF.

V usage is TRBV7-9 and J usage is TRBJ2-5; 7 nucleotides align to TRBD2. Germline trimming cut 8 bases from V and 3 bases from J; bases unmatched to any gene: 9. In germline, CDR1 is SEHNR, CDR2 FQNEAQ (reference sequence). The CDR3 has 14 residues. Here the CDR3 reads CASSEGGLKETQYF. In DNA, the CDR3 is TGTGCCAGCTCAGAGGGAGGGTTGAAAGAGACCCAGTACTTC.

The gene calls are TRBV7-9 and TRBJ1-1; TRBD1 is a possible D gene (6 bases). Per the germline V gene, CDR1 is SEHNR and CDR2 is FQNEAQ (reference sequence). The CDR3 spans 13 residues. The V end lost 6 bases, the J end lost 2 bases, and 10 bases lay between the germline ends. The CDR3 sequence: CASRMDRNTEAFF. CDR3 nucleotides: TGTGCCAGCAGAATGGACAGAAACACTGAAGCTTTCTTT.